The 16 T cell receptor beta chains presented below share a single source sample, sequenced in a study of cytomegalovirus exposure and HLA in healthy donors. This PCR relied on a set of 60 Vbeta primers and 13 Jbeta primers. Some clones are missing from TCRdb's copy, which holds only in-frame ones; the method was immunoSEQ multiplex PCR. The data hold approximately 160,000 clones, with about 80% observed a single time. Sequenced sample: PBMCs. The receptors derive from a man aged 25-40 years in good health and CMV-seropositive.

This rearrangement joins TRBV11-2 to TRBJ2-1; TRBD1 matches at 7 bases. Losses at the gene ends were 5 bases for V and 7 bases for J; bases not matched to a gene: 5. Germline CDR1 is SGHAT and CDR2 is FQNNGV. This CDR3 is 13 amino acids long. Here the CDR3 reads CASSTGTANEQFF. The CDR3 DNA is TGTGCCAGCAGCACGGGGACAGCGAATGAGCAGTTCTTC.

This clone was counted once. V is TRBV19 and J is TRBJ1-2; D is unclear. The CDR3 sequence is 14 residues long. CDR1 and CDR2 from the germline V gene are LNHDA and SQIVND (reference sequence). V lost 2 bases to trimming and J lost 2 bases, with 9 bases between them. The CDR3 protein is CASSISTENYGYTF. The CDR3 nucleotides read TGTGCCAGTAGTATAAGTACGGAGAACTATGGCTACACCTTC.

This rearrangement joins TRBV10-3 to TRBJ2-2; D is possibly TRBD1 (5 bases). The V end lost 3 bases, the J end lost 4 bases, and 12 bases lay between the germline ends. The CDR3 totals 15 residues. Germline CDR1 reads ENHRY; CDR2 reads SYGVKD. CDR3 region: CAISDRGAPTGELFF. The CDR3 coding sequence is TGTGCCATCAGTGATAGGGGCGCTCCCACCGGGGAGCTGTTTTTT.

The chain carries TRBV27 and TRBJ1-2; TRBD1 aligns across 9 bases. The CDR3 is 13 amino acids. Germline trimming cut 6 bases from V and 6 bases from J; bases unmatched to any gene: 5. Germline V gives CDR1 MNHEY, CDR2 SMNVEV (reference sequence). The CDR3 nucleotides read TGTGCCAGCAGCCGGACAGGGGATAATGGCTACACCTTC. Translated, it gives CASSRTGDNGYTF.

This chain uses TRBV11-2 with TRBJ1-2; possibly TRBD1 for D (6 bases). Germline lookup yields CDR1 SGHAT and CDR2 FQNNGV. The CDR3 contains 16 residues. The V and J ends lost 7 bases and 2 bases respectively, with 20 bases between them. The CDR3 nucleotides are TGTGCCAGCACCTTTTATGGCAGGGGAGTAAACTATGGCTACACCTTC. It translates to CASTFYGRGVNYGYTF.

V and J are TRBV7-3 and TRBJ2-5, with 8 bases fitting TRBD2. From germline, CDR1 is SGHTA and CDR2 FQGTGA. J gave up 5 bases and V 1 base, and 6 bases lay outside the gene matches. The CDR3 sequence is 15 residues long. Here the CDR3 DNA reads TGTGCCAGCAGCTTAAACGGGAGGGGTAGTGAGACCCAGTACTTC. Protein: CASSLNGRGSETQYF. Supplemented by reference TRBV7-3 and TRBJ2-5, the full variable domain reads GAGVSQTPSNKVTEKGKYVELRCDPISGHTALYWYRQSLGQGPEFLIYFQGTGAADDSGLPNDRFFAVRPEGSVSTLKIQRTERGDSAVYLCASSLNGRGSETQYFGPGTRLLVL.

This clone appeared a single time. V gene TRBV11-3 combines with J gene TRBJ2-7, with no clear D. Germline CDR1 is SGHNT and CDR2 is YENEEA. Trimming cost V 2 bases and J 1 base, with 9 bases left between them. The CDR3 loop spans 14 amino acids. The CDR3: CASSLSPASYEQYF. CDR3 nucleotides: TGTGCCAGCAGCTTAAGCCCAGCGTCCTACGAGCAGTACTTC.

This clone was seen only a few times. This rearrangement joins TRBV27 to TRBJ2-7, with no clear D. This CDR3 is built from 14 residues. Germline CDR1 is MNHEY and CDR2 is SMNVEV (reference sequence). V lost 9 bases, J lost 2 bases, and 17 bases lay in between. The CDR3 reads CASKQTPGPYEQYF. The CDR3 DNA sequence: TGTGCCAGTAAACAGACCCCCGGCCCCTACGAGCAGTACTTC.

The J gene is TRBJ2-7, the V gene TRBV9; 11 positions match TRBD1. The ends lost 4 bases at V and 7 bases at J; junction bases unmatched: 13. This CDR3 is 16 amino acids long. CDR1 is SGDLS, CDR2 YYNGEE, per germline. The CDR3 here is CASSPAGTGGSGEQYF. The DNA for the CDR3 is TGTGCCAGCAGCCCCGCTGGGACAGGGGGATCGGGAGAGCAGTACTTC.

This chain links TRBV5-4 with TRBJ1-1; D ambiguous. Germline V gene sequence: CDR1 SGHNT, CDR2 YYREEE (reference sequence). The CDR3 length is 17 residues. The V end was cut by 0 bases, the J end by 1 base, with 16 bases between. CDR3 nucleotide sequence: TGTGCCAGCAGCTTGGGGAGAGGGAGCAGGTCGAACACTGAAGCTTTCTTT. It encodes CASSLGRGSRSNTEAFF. The entire variable domain, with the rest obtained from reference TRBV5-4 and TRBJ1-1, is as follows: ETGVTQSPTHLIKTRGQQVTLRCSSQSGHNTVSWYQQALGQGPQFIFQYYREEENGRGNFPPRFSGLQFPNYSSELNVNALELDDSALYLCASSLGRGSRSNTEAFFGQGTRLTVV.

The chain carries TRBV9 and TRBJ2-7; TRBD1 matches at 9 bases. The trim removed 0 bases at V and 6 bases at J, leaving 10 bases unmatched. CDR3 length equals 16 residues. The V gene's germline CDR1 is SGDLS and CDR2 YYNGEE. The CDR3, as DNA: TGTGCCAGCAGCGTAGCCCCTTTGGGACAGGGATCCGAGCAGTACTTC. Translated: CASSVAPLGQGSEQYF.

V gene TRBV6-5 combines with J gene TRBJ1-1; TRBD1 matches at 7 bases. V was clipped by 6 bases and J by 0 bases; unmatched bases: 7. Germline V gene data show CDR1 as MNHEY and CDR2 as SVGAGI. The length of the CDR3 is 15 residues. CDR3 in amino acids: CASRIDRAVNTEAFF. The CDR3 nucleotides read TGTGCCAGCAGGATCGACAGGGCGGTGAACACTGAAGCTTTCTTT.

The chain joins TRBV4-1 to TRBJ1-2; 10 positions agree with TRBD1. Germline V gene sequence: CDR1 MGHRA, CDR2 YSYEKL. J gave up 0 bases and V 2 bases, and 9 bases lay outside the gene matches. This CDR3 is built from 18 residues. CDR3 region: CASSQRGQGGDSNYGYTF. The CDR3 DNA reads TGCGCCAGCAGCCAACGCGGACAGGGGGGGGATTCTAACTATGGCTACACCTTC.

For the CDR3, the DNA is TGTGCCAGCAGTTACCACAGGGAATATGGCTACACCTTC. Residues: CASSYHREYGYTF. J is TRBJ1-2 and V is TRBV6-5, with D possibly matching TRBD1 (6 bases). The CDR3 contains 13 residues. Per the germline V gene, CDR1 is MNHEY and CDR2 is SVGAGI. Trimming removed 2 bases at V and 5 bases at J, with 9 bases between.

This chain joins TRBV4-3 and TRBJ2-3; TRBD2 is a possible D gene (7 bases). V lost 0 bases and J 9 bases, leaving 10 bases between the germline ends. Germline CDR1 is LGHNA and CDR2 is YSLEER. The length of the CDR3 is 13 residues. The CDR3 nucleotides read TGCGCCAGCAGCCAAGAGGGGGGGCGGACGCAGTATTTT. It specifies CASSQEGGRTQYF.

The V gene is TRBV7-9, the J gene TRBJ1-2; no definite D call. The CDR3 has 16 residues. The germline CDR1 and CDR2 sequences are SEHNR and FQNEAQ (reference sequence). Trimming shortened V by 3 bases and J by 7 bases, and 21 bases separated the two germline ends. This CDR3 is CASSFFGFAAFGGYTF. Written as DNA, the CDR3 is TGTGCCAGCAGCTTTTTCGGGTTCGCGGCGTTCGGTGGCTACACCTTC.